The T cell receptor (beta chain) under discussion was sequenced for a study of cytomegalovirus exposure and HLA in healthy donors. The primer mix had 60 Vbeta and 13 Jbeta primers. Sequenced by immunoSEQ multiplex PCR; TCRdb stores in-frame clones only, minus some. The sample shows about 100,000 clones, about 69% of them seen only once. With V trimmed by 0 bases and J by 0 bases, 6 bases remained unmatched. CDR1 is MGHRA and CDR2 is YSYEKL in the germline V gene. The CDR3 consists of 18 residues. The source is a woman in her late teens or twenties in good health and CMV-seropositive. The chain joins TRBV4-1 to TRBJ2-3; 10 nucleotides match TRBD2. The sequenced material came from PBMCs. CDR3 region: CASSQDQRGGSSTDTQYF. CDR3 DNA: TGCGCCAGCAGCCAAGATCAGCGGGGGGGGTCTAGCACAGATACGCAGTATTTT.